The 11 T cell receptor beta chains below all came from one sample that was sequenced in a study of OX40 agonist ivuxolimab in advanced cancers. Sequenced by immunoSEQ multiplex PCR; TCRdb stores in-frame clones only, minus some. The repertoire consists of tens of thousands of clones, with 65% to 90% occurring once and the leading ten covering around 1.4%. The sequences come from CD4+ or CD8+ T cells sorted from blood, collected in a trial of the OX40 agonist ivuxolimab. The source of these receptors is an adult with an advanced solid tumor such as melanoma, head and neck, liver or kidney cancer.

V usage is TRBV29-1 and J usage is TRBJ1-2, with TRBD1 as a possible D gene (5 bases). Germline assignment: CDR1 SQVTM and CDR2 ANQGSEA. CDR3 length: 12 residues. Trimming cost V 7 bases and J 4 bases, with 13 bases left between them. CDR3 sequence reads: CSGGGGIYGYTF. CDR3 nucleotide sequence: TGCAGCGGGGGCGGGGGAATCTATGGCTACACCTTC.

The chain carries TRBV15 and TRBJ2-7; 9 bases are shared with TRBD2. The CDR3 consists of 16 residues. Germline V gene data show CDR1 as LNHNV and CDR2 as YYDKDF (reference sequence). V lost 1 base, J lost 6 bases, and 10 bases stayed unmatched. CDR3 DNA sequence: TGTGCCACCAGCAGAGGAAAAGCGGGAGGCCTCTCCGAGCAGTACTTC. Translation: CATSRGKAGGLSEQYF.

V and J are TRBV7-6 and TRBJ1-1, with D hard to call. The CDR3 has 20 amino acids. Between the trimmed V and J ends, which lost 5 bases and 4 bases, there was a span of 32 bases. Per the germline V gene, CDR1 is SGHVS and CDR2 is FNYEAQ. This chain's CDR3 is CASSPKRPLLAYPLSTEAFF. In nucleotides, the CDR3 is TGTGCCAGCAGCCCAAAACGGCCACTTCTAGCCTACCCTTTAAGCACTGAAGCTTTCTTT.

This clone has a handful of counts. The chain combines TRBV10-3 with TRBJ2-2; 9 positions agree with TRBD2. This CDR3 comprises 16 residues. The J segment lost 4 bases and the V segment lost 3 bases, leaving 6 bases of the junction unmatched. CDR1 and CDR2 (germline): ENHRY, SYGVKD. CDR3 sequence reads: CAISDILAGSTGELFF. The CDR3 DNA reads as TGTGCCATCAGTGATATACTAGCGGGTTCCACCGGGGAGCTGTTTTTT.

The chain has TRBV9 and TRBJ2-5; 10 positions agree with TRBD2. CDR3 length equals 13 residues. Unmatched junction bases numbered 7, after V lost 7 bases and J lost 7 bases. CDR1 is SGDLS and CDR2 is YYNGEE in the germline V gene. The CDR3: CASGLAGEGTQYF. The CDR3 DNA reads TGTGCCAGCGGCCTAGCGGGGGAGGGGACCCAGTACTTC.

The chain is built from TRBV9 and TRBJ1-6; D is perhaps TRBD1 (6 bases). The CDR3 has 14 residues. CDR1 is SGDLS and CDR2 is YYNGEE in the germline V gene. Trimming removed 4 bases from V and 10 bases from J, with 15 bases in between. The CDR3 loop reads CASSRGGDLSPLHF. CDR3 coding DNA: TGTGCCAGCAGCCGAGGGGGGGACTTATCACCCCTCCACTTT.

The chain carries TRBV7-2 and TRBJ2-6, with D perhaps TRBD1 (6 bases). V lost 5 bases and J lost 3, with 17 bases in between. This CDR3 spans 17 amino acids. Per germline, CDR1 SGHTA and CDR2 FQGNSA. CDR3 residues: CASSPHKQGSGANVLTF. The CDR3 DNA reads TGTGCCAGCAGCCCTCATAAACAGGGTAGTGGGGCCAACGTCCTGACTTTC.

This chain links TRBV2 with TRBJ2-7; a weak D match, TRBD1 (5 bases). V was cut by 5 bases and J by 3 bases, with 11 bases left in between. Per germline, CDR1 SNHLY and CDR2 FYNNEI. This CDR3 spans 13 amino acids. CDR3 coding DNA: TGTGCCAGCAGTTCCGACGGACACTACGAGCAGTACTTC. Protein product: CASSSDGHYEQYF.

This clone came up a few times. For the CDR3, the DNA is TGTGCCAGCAGTCCTACAGGGCATAACTATGGCTACACCTTC. This sequence encodes CASSPTGHNYGYTF. V gene TRBV6-1 combines with J gene TRBJ1-2, with D possibly being TRBD1 (6 bases). The CDR3 is made up of 14 amino acids. Germline-derived CDR1 and CDR2 are MNHNS and SASEGT. V dropped 5 bases and J dropped 1 base, with 11 bases sitting between them.

The genes are TRBV6-1 and TRBJ1-1; TRBD1 agrees at 11 bases. The germline V gene has CDR1 MNHNS and CDR2 SASEGT. The CDR3 runs 14 residues. Trimming at V came to 3 bases and at J to 3 bases, leaving 0 bases not matched to a gene. In nucleotides, the CDR3 is TGTGCCAGCAGTGAGGGACAGGGGGACACTGAAGCTTTCTTT. This sequence encodes CASSEGQGDTEAFF.

The chain couples TRBV10-3 to TRBJ1-2; no firm D call. Germline CDR1 and CDR2: ENHRY and SYGVKD. The length of the CDR3 is 13 residues. The V gene lost 6 bases and the J gene lost 4 bases, with 12 bases spanning the gap. The CDR3 reads CAISRDNSYGYTF. The CDR3 DNA reads as TGTGCCATCAGCAGAGACAATTCCTATGGCTACACCTTC.